This TCR beta chain was profiled in a study of regulatory T cells in long-lasting Graves disease. General observations from the study: Favored usage of TRBV28, TRBJ1-2 and TRBJ2-5 was recorded in persistent disease. The TCR repertoire of persistent Graves' patients was less diverse than that of newly diagnosed ones. New patients shared 950 to 1,000 public clonotypes, fewer than the approximately 3,000 shared by persistent patients.

Time point described: persistent/refractory GD, antithyroid drugs over 5 years with positive TRAb. There was RNA extracted from PBMCs, and the TCR library was made from it. Per American Thyroid Association guidelines, Graves' disease was diagnosed. For this clonotype: Its antigen is undetermined.

Through Arm-PCR of CDR3 regions and iRepertoire HTBI primers, TCR beta libraries were built. TCRdb independently ran MiXCR on the multiplex PCR reads; one entry per CDR3 protein. The sample holds a few hundred thousand distinct CDR3 sequences, roughly 23% seen once. Germline V gene sequence: CDR1 DFQATT, CDR2 SNEGSKA (reference sequence). The CDR3 consists of 13 residues. Trimming removed 5 bases at V and 2 bases at J, with 12 bases between. This receptor was obtained from a female donor with Graves disease. Specimen: peripheral blood mononuclear cells (PBMCs), collected when the disease was refractory, from a patient treated with antithyroid drugs. This chain uses TRBV20-1 with TRBJ2-5, with TRBD1 as a possible D gene (6 bases). As DNA, the CDR3 is TGCAGTGCTGATCGGACAGTTCAAGAGACCCAGTACTTC. The encoded protein is CSADRTVQETQYF.